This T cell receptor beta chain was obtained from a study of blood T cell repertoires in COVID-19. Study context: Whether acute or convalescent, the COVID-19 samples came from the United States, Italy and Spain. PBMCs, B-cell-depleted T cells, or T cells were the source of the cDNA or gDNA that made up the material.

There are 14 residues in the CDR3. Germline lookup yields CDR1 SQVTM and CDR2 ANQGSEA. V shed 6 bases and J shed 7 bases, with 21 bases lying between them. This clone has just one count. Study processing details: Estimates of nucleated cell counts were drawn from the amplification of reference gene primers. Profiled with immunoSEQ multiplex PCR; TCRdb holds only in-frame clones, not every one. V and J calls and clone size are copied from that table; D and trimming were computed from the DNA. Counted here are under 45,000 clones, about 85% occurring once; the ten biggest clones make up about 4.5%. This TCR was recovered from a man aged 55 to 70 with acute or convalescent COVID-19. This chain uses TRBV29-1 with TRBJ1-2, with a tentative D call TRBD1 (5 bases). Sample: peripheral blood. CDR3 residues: CSVTMTVNTGGYTF. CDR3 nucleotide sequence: TGCAGCGTGACCATGACAGTGAATACGGGTGGCTACACCTTC.